This T cell receptor beta chain was identified in a study of technical replicates of blood from a handful of donors. Between the trimmed V and J ends, which lost 1 base and 4 bases, there was a span of 14 bases. The CDR3 totals 15 residues. Per the germline V gene, CDR1 is SGDLS and CDR2 is YYNGEE. Assay: immunoSEQ multiplex PCR; the TCRdb copy retains only in-frame clones and omits some. Of approximately 94,000 clones listed, almost 97% are singletons. The sequence came from a human donor in good health. The sample was T cells isolated from PBMCs. V and J are TRBV9 and TRBJ1-1, with D uncertain. CDR3 sequence (DNA): TGTGCCAGCAGCGTATCCCGAGGAGGGCCCACTGAAGCTTTCTTT. Protein product: CASSVSRGGPTEAFF.